The 27 T cell receptor beta chains below all came from one sample that was sequenced in a study of cytomegalovirus exposure and HLA in healthy donors. The primer mix had 60 Vbeta and 13 Jbeta primers. Data came from immunoSEQ multiplex PCR; TCRdb stores just in-frame clones and leaves some out. The table has 150,000 to 200,000 clones, 75% to 80% seen once. Sequencing input: PBMCs. All receptors come from a woman in her twenties or thirties in good health and CMV-seropositive.

The chain has TRBV28 and TRBJ2-2; TRBD2 agrees at 8 bases. The CDR3 is 19 amino acids. Trimming at V came to 4 bases and at J to 0 bases, leaving 13 bases not matched to a gene. Germline-derived CDR1 and CDR2 are MDHEN and SYDVKM. The CDR3 protein is CASSSQSGRYSANTGELFF. In nucleotides, the CDR3 is TGTGCCAGCAGTTCACAGAGCGGGAGATATAGTGCGAACACCGGGGAGCTGTTTTTT.

The V and J genes are TRBV14 and TRBJ1-2; 10 nucleotides line up with TRBD1. CDR3 length: 15 amino acids. The V segment lost 0 bases and the J segment 7 bases; nucleotides outside the gene matches: 5. Germline-derived CDR1 and CDR2 are SGHDN and FVKESK. In DNA form, the CDR3 reads TGTGCCAGCAGCCAAGACATCCGGGACAGGGGTGGCTACACCTTC. It specifies CASSQDIRDRGGYTF. Together with reference TRBV14 and TRBJ1-2, the CDR3 gives the full variable domain: EAGVTQFPSHSVIEKGQTVTLRCDPISGHDNLYWYRRVMGKEIKFLLHFVKESKQDESGMPNNRFLAERTGGTYSTLKVQPAELEDSGVYFCASSQDIRDRGGYTFGSGTRLTVV.

This chain uses TRBV2 with TRBJ1-1; D may be TRBD1 (6 bases). Trimming took 6 bases from V and 1 from J, leaving 15 bases between them. The CDR3 runs to 15 residues. The germline V gene encodes CDR1 SNHLY and CDR2 FYNNEI. The CDR3 nucleotides read TGTGCCAGCAGCGACCGGGGACACCCGAACACTGAAGCTTTCTTT. Translated, it gives CASSDRGHPNTEAFF.

This chain uses TRBV20-1 with TRBJ1-2; D uncertain. The V and J ends lost 5 bases and 8 bases respectively, with 6 bases between them. Looked up from germline, CDR1 is DFQATT and CDR2 is SNEGSKA (reference sequence). This CDR3 has 9 amino acids. This CDR3 reads CSASPGYTF. The CDR3 region has the DNA TGCAGTGCTTCCCCGGGCTACACCTTC.

The chain is built from TRBV29-1 and TRBJ2-2; D is perhaps TRBD2 (6 bases). Germline V lookup: CDR1 SQVTM, CDR2 ANQGSEA. This CDR3 contains 14 residues. Trimming removed 5 bases from V and 4 bases from J, with 14 bases in between. CDR3 in amino acids: CSVFRTTATGELFF. CDR3 bases: TGCAGCGTTTTCCGGACTACTGCCACCGGGGAGCTGTTTTTT.

This rearrangement joins TRBV25-1 to TRBJ2-1, with TRBD2 as a possible D gene (6 bases). The CDR3 totals 14 residues. V was trimmed by 7 bases and J by 5 bases, leaving 15 bases between them. Germline assignment: CDR1 MGHDK and CDR2 SYGVNS. The DNA of the CDR3 is TGTGCCAGCACCAATCAACGGGGGAACAATGAGCAGTTCTTC. Translated, it gives CASTNQRGNNEQFF.

The V gene is TRBV5-1, the J gene TRBJ1-4; TRBD1 agrees at 11 bases. Germline-derived CDR1 and CDR2 are SGHRS and YFSETQ. CDR3 length equals 15 residues. V lost 3 bases and J lost 4; bases outside the gene matches: 2. CDR3 region: CASSWTGGGNEKLFF. The DNA for the CDR3 is TGCGCCAGCAGCTGGACAGGGGGCGGTAATGAAAAACTGTTTTTT. The variable domain in full, with the rest retrieved from reference TRBV5-1 and TRBJ1-4, is KAGVTQTPRYLIKTRGQQVTLSCSPISGHRSVSWYQQTPGQGLQFLFEYFSETQRNKGNFPGRFSGRQFSNSRSEMNVSTLELGDSALYLCASSWTGGGNEKLFFGSGTQLSVL.

The gene calls are TRBV29-1 and TRBJ2-3; 12 bases map to TRBD2. The germline V gene encodes CDR1 SQVTM and CDR2 ANQGSEA. Germline trimming cut 6 bases from V and 5 bases from J; bases unmatched to any gene: 6. The CDR3 has 14 amino acids. In nucleotides, the CDR3 is TGCAGCGTGGGACTAGCGGGTATTGGAGATACGCAGTATTTT. Protein sequence: CSVGLAGIGDTQYF.

This chain uses TRBV5-4 with TRBJ2-5; D gene uncertain. CDR3 length: 12 residues. The germline CDR1 and CDR2 sequences are SGHNT and YYREEE (reference sequence). V was trimmed by 2 bases and J by 1 base, leaving 3 bases between them. Written as DNA, the CDR3 is TGTGCCAGCAGCTTCATCCAAGAGACCCAGTACTTC. Protein sequence: CASSFIQETQYF.

V is TRBV4-1 and J is TRBJ1-1; D is uncertain. With 0 bases removed from V and 4 bases from J, the gap between germline ends came to 9 bases. Germline CDR1 is MGHRA and CDR2 is YSYEKL. The CDR3 sequence is 14 residues long. CDR3 sequence (DNA): TGCGCCAGCAGCCAAGATTCGTGGAGCACTGAAGCTTTCTTT. Its translation: CASSQDSWSTEAFF.

The rearrangement joins TRBV10-3 to TRBJ1-2, with D uncertain. Germline V lookup: CDR1 ENHRY, CDR2 SYGVKD. This CDR3 region has 12 residues. V lost 0 bases, J lost 8 bases, and 7 bases lay in between. Here the CDR3 reads CAISESGNGYTF. In nucleotides, the CDR3 is TGTGCCATCAGTGAGTCCGGGAACGGCTACACCTTC.

The chain is built from TRBV2 and TRBJ2-1, with TRBD2 matching over 13 bases. The V gene end was trimmed by 7 bases and the J gene end by 9 bases; junction bases not matched to a gene: 12. Looked up from germline, CDR1 is SNHLY and CDR2 is FYNNEI. The CDR3 runs to 16 residues. CDR3 loop: CASTGGWTSGRFEQFF. The CDR3 DNA follows: TGTGCCAGCACCGGGGGGTGGACTAGCGGGAGATTTGAGCAGTTCTTC. Full variable domain (rest looked up from reference TRBV2 and TRBJ2-1): EPEVTQTPSHQVTQMGQEVILRCVPISNHLYFYWYRQILGQKVEFLVSFYNNEISEKSEIFDDQFSVERPDGSNFTLKIRSTKLEDSAMYFCASTGGWTSGRFEQFFGPGTRLTVL.

The chain couples TRBV28 to TRBJ1-2, with D possibly matching TRBD1 (6 bases). The length of the CDR3 is 14 residues. The germline CDR1 and CDR2 sequences are MDHEN and SYDVKM. Trimming stripped 9 bases from V and 2 bases from J, with 16 bases between. The CDR3 DNA follows: TGTGCCAGTTACCGACAGGCGGTGAACTATGGCTACACCTTC. It encodes CASYRQAVNYGYTF.

The rearrangement links TRBV18 to TRBJ1-2; D gene unclear. Germline V lookup: CDR1 KGHSH, CDR2 LQKENI. The V gene lost 2 bases and the J gene lost 0 bases, with 13 bases spanning the gap. The CDR3 loop spans 16 amino acids. CDR3 protein: CASSPAPRGTNYGYTF. CDR3 DNA: TGTGCCAGCTCACCAGCGCCTCGAGGGACTAACTATGGCTACACCTTC.

DNA of the CDR3: TGTGCCAGTAGTATCTCTACTAGCGAGGAGACCCAGTACTTC. Its translation is CASSISTSEETQYF. The chain couples TRBV19 to TRBJ2-5; 7 bases map to TRBD2. This CDR3 has 14 amino acids. V dropped 3 bases and J dropped 5; count of bases not matched to a gene: 6. Germline V gives CDR1 LNHDA, CDR2 SQIVND (reference sequence). Complete variable domain (other parts from reference TRBV19 and TRBJ2-5): DGGITQSPKYLFRKEGQNVTLSCEQNLNHDAMYWYRQDPGQGLRLIYYSQIVNDFQKGDIAEGYSVSREKKESFPLTVTSAQKNPTAFYLCASSISTSEETQYFGPGTRLLVL.

The rearrangement uses TRBV7-2 and TRBJ2-5, with 11 bases aligning to TRBD2. The CDR3 totals 17 residues. V was clipped by 1 base and J by 5 bases; unmatched bases: 9. CDR1 is SGHTA and CDR2 is FQGNSA in the germline V gene. This CDR3 is CASSLDLAGGPRETQYF. The DNA for the CDR3 is TGTGCCAGCAGCTTAGATTTAGCGGGGGGGCCGAGGGAGACCCAGTACTTC.

The rearrangement joins TRBV2 to TRBJ2-7; 7 bases agree with TRBD2. This CDR3 has 15 amino acids. Germline assignment: CDR1 SNHLY and CDR2 FYNNEI. Unmatched junction bases numbered 10, after V lost 4 bases and J lost 4 bases. The CDR3 DNA reads as TGTGCCAGCAGTGGGATTGAGGGAGGGCCATACGAGCAGTACTTC. This codes for CASSGIEGGPYEQYF.

The V and J genes are TRBV28 and TRBJ1-3; no clear D. The CDR3 runs 14 residues. V was shortened by 7 bases and J by 0 bases, with 10 bases between the two germline ends. Germline lookup yields CDR1 MDHEN and CDR2 SYDVKM. The CDR3 DNA reads TGTGCCAGCACCGAAAACTTCTCTGGAAACACCATATATTTT. This codes for CASTENFSGNTIYF.

J is TRBJ2-7 and V is TRBV18; D uncertain. The CDR3 runs 12 residues. V was clipped by 4 bases and J by 5 bases, with 9 bases between them. The germline V gene has CDR1 KGHSH and CDR2 LQKENI. CDR3 residues: CASSLGPDEQYF. The CDR3 bases are TGTGCCAGCTCACTTGGTCCGGACGAGCAGTACTTC.

On this clone itself: An end of the junction differs from the germline gene, which may be a read error. The chain has TRBV5-4 and TRBJ1-2; a possible D gene is TRBD1 (5 bases). Germline CDR1 and CDR2: SGHNT and YYREEE (reference sequence). The CDR3 loop spans 16 amino acids. The CDR3, as DNA: TGCGCCAGCAGCCAAATAATGACAGCGATCGTCTATGGCTACACCTTC. Its translation is CASSQIMTAIVYGYTF.

This chain uses TRBV5-1 with TRBJ1-4; TRBD1 might be the D (6 bases). The germline gives CDR1 SGHRS, CDR2 YFSETQ. The V end lost 4 bases, the J end lost 6 bases, and 13 bases lay between the germline ends. This CDR3 has 14 amino acids. The CDR3 loop reads CASSPNRVDEKLFF. CDR3 nucleotide sequence: TGCGCCAGCAGCCCGAACAGGGTCGATGAAAAACTGTTTTTT.

The genes are TRBV27 and TRBJ2-7; tentatively, D is TRBD1 (5 bases). Germline V gene data show CDR1 as MNHEY and CDR2 as SMNVEV (reference sequence). The CDR3 runs 15 residues. Trimming shortened V by 0 bases and J by 3 bases, and 12 bases separated the two germline ends. CDR3 sequence reads: CASSLSWGRDYEQYF. CDR3 nucleotides: TGTGCCAGCAGTTTATCGTGGGGCAGGGACTACGAGCAGTACTTC.

This chain links TRBV5-1 with TRBJ1-3; TRBD1 might be the D (6 bases). V was clipped by 1 base and J by 2 bases, with 10 bases between them. Per germline, CDR1 SGHRS and CDR2 YFSETQ. This CDR3 has 15 amino acids. This CDR3 reads CASSLLGQPGNTIYF. DNA of the CDR3: TGCGCCAGCAGCTTGTTGGGACAACCTGGAAACACCATATATTTT.

The CDR3 spells CASSWGVLLAANNEQFF. Written as DNA, the CDR3 is TGCGCCAGCAGCTGGGGCGTATTACTAGCGGCAAACAATGAGCAGTTCTTC. The gene calls are TRBV5-1 and TRBJ2-1; TRBD2 agrees at 8 bases. V lost 3 bases and J lost 5; bases outside the gene matches: 13. CDR3 size: 17 residues. In germline, CDR1 is SGHRS, CDR2 YFSETQ.

This clone appeared a few times. The rearrangement links TRBV5-1 to TRBJ2-5, with a possible D match to TRBD1 (5 bases). The CDR3 is 14 residues long. Per germline, CDR1 SGHRS and CDR2 YFSETQ. V was trimmed by 3 bases and J by 4 bases, leaving 13 bases between them. Here the CDR3 DNA reads TGCGCCAGCAGCTCTGGGGCCCCGGGAGAGACCCAGTACTTC. It yields the protein CASSSGAPGETQYF.

This chain links TRBV18 with TRBJ1-2, with D unresolved. CDR1 is KGHSH, CDR2 LQKENI, per germline. This CDR3 has 13 residues. Between the trimmed V and J ends, which lost 4 bases and 6 bases, there was a span of 12 bases. The CDR3 here is CASSLRSYDGYTF. CDR3 sequence (DNA): TGTGCCAGCTCACTACGCAGTTACGATGGCTACACCTTC.

The chain joins TRBV10-1 to TRBJ2-7; tentatively, D is TRBD1 (6 bases). Per germline, CDR1 WNHNN and CDR2 SYGVQD (reference sequence). The length of the CDR3 is 14 residues. V was pared by 2 bases and J by 7 bases, with 15 bases between. The CDR3 coding sequence is TGCGCCAGCAGTGAGGGGCAGGGGACGGGGGAGCAGTACTTC. It specifies CASSEGQGTGEQYF.